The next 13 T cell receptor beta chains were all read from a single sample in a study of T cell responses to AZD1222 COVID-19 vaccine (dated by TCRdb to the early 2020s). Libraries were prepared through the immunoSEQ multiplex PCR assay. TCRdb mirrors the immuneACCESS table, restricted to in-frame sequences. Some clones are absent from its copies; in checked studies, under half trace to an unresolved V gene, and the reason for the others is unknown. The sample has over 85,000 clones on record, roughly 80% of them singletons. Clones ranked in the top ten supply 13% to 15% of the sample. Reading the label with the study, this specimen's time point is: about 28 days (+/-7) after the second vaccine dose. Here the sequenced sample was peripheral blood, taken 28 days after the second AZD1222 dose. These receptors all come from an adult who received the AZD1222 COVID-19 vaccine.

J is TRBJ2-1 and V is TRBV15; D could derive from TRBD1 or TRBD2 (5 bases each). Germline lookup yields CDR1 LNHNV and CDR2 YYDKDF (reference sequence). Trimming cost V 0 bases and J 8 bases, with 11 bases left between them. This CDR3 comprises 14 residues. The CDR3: CATSRDRGVDEQFF. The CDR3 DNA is TGTGCCACCAGCAGAGATCGAGGGGTCGATGAGCAGTTCTTC.

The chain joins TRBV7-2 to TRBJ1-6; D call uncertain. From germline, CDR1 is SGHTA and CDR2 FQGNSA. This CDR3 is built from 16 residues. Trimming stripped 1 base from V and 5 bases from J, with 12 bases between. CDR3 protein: CASSLGATINNSPLHF. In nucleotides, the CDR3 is TGTGCCAGCAGCTTAGGAGCGACAATCAATAATTCACCCCTCCACTTT.

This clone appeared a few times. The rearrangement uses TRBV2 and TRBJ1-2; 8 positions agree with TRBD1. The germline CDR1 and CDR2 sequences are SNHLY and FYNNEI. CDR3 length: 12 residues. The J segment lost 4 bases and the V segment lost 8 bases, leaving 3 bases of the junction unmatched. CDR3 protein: CASGTGTYGYTF. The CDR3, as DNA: TGTGCCAGCGGGACAGGCACCTATGGCTACACCTTC.

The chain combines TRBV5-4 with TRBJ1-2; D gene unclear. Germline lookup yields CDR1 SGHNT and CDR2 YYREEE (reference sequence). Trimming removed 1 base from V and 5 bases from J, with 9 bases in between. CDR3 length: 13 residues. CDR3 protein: CASSLLGEYGYTF. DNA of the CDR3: TGTGCCAGCAGCTTGCTTGGGGAGTATGGCTACACCTTC.

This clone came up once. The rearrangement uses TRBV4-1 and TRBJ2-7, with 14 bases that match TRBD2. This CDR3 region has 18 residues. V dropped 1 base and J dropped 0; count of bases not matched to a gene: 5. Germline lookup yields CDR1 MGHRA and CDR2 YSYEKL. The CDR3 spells CASSQATSGRAYSYEQYF. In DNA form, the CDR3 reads TGCGCCAGCAGCCAAGCGACTAGCGGGAGGGCCTACTCCTACGAGCAGTACTTC.

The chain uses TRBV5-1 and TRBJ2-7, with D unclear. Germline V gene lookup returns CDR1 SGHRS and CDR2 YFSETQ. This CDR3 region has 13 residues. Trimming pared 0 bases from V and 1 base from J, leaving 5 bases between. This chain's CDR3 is CASSLDGSYEQYF. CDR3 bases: TGCGCCAGCAGCTTGGATGGGTCCTACGAGCAGTACTTC.

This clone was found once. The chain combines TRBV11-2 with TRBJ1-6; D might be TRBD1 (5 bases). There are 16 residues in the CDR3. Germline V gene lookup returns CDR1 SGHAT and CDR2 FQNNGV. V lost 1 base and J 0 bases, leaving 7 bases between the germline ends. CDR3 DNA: TGTGCCAGCAGCTTAGTGGGGGGCTCCTATAATTCACCCCTCCACTTT. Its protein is CASSLVGGSYNSPLHF.

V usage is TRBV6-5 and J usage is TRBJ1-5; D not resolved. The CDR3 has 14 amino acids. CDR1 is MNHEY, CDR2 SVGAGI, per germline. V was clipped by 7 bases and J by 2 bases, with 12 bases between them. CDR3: CASTRGGGNQPQHF. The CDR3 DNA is TGTGCCAGCACGCGGGGAGGCGGCAATCAGCCCCAGCATTTT.

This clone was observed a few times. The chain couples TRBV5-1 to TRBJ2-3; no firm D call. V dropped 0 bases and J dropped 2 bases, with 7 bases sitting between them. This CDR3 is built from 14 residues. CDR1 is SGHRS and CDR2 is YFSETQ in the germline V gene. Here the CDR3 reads CASSLDLATDTQYF. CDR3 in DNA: TGCGCCAGCAGCTTGGACCTCGCCACAGATACGCAGTATTTT. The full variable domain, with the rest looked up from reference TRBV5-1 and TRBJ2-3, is KAGVTQTPRYLIKTRGQQVTLSCSPISGHRSVSWYQQTPGQGLQFLFEYFSETQRNKGNFPGRFSGRQFSNSRSEMNVSTLELGDSALYLCASSLDLATDTQYFGPGTRLTVL.

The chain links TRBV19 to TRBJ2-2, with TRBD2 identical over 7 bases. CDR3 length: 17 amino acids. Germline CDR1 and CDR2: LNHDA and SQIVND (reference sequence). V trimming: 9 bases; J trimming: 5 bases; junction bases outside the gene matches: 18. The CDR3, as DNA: TGTGCCAGCTCCCACCGATTAGGGAGGGAAAGGACCGGGGAGCTGTTTTTT. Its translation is CASSHRLGRERTGELFF.

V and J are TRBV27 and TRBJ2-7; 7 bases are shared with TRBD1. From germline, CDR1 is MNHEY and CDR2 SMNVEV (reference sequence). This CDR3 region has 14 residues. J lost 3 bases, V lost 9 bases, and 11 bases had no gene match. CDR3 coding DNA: TGTGCCAGTCGTCAGGGGGTCCTATTCTACGAGCAGTACTTC. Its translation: CASRQGVLFYEQYF.

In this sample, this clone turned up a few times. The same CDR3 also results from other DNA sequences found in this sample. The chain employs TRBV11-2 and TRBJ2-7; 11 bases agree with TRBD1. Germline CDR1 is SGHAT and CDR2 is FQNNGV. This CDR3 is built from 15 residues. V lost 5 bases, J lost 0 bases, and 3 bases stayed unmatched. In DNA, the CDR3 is TGTGCCAGCAGCCCGGGGACAGGGGGCTCCTACGAGCAGTACTTC. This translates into CASSPGTGGSYEQYF.

The chain's CDR3 is CATSGGWGDSSTDTQYF. The CDR3 DNA sequence: TGTGCCACCAGTGGTGGGTGGGGAGACTCTAGCACAGATACGCAGTATTTT. The chain couples TRBV24-1 to TRBJ2-3, with D possibly TRBD2 on 5 matching bases. This CDR3 has 17 amino acids. With 5 bases removed from V and 0 bases from J, the gap between germline ends came to 17 bases. CDR1 is KGHDR and CDR2 is SFDVKD in the germline V gene.